The T cell receptor beta chain under discussion was sequenced for a study of T cell responses to AZD1222 COVID-19 vaccine. General study findings and limits: Among vaccine-associated CD4 TCRs, coverage spanned spike, with dominance at 160-218 and 743-854.

Of note for this clone: The target antigen is unknown.

Only in-frame clones appear in the TCRdb table, and some are missing; sequencing was by immunoSEQ multiplex PCR. Among roughly 30,000 clones listed, around 78% were seen once. This clonotype was obtained from an adult who received the AZD1222 COVID-19 vaccine. This sample comprised peripheral blood, obtained 28 days after the second AZD1222 dose.

As DNA, the CDR3 is TGTGCCAGCAAGGAATCGGATAGCGGGGGGGCTAAGAATACGCAGTATTTT. As protein: CASKESDSGGAKNTQYF. The V gene is TRBV2, the J gene TRBJ2-3; 11 bases are a match to TRBD2. Germline values: CDR1 SNHLY, CDR2 FYNNEI. The CDR3 contains 17 residues. The junction had 16 bases not matched to a gene; V was cut back by 7 bases and J by 7 bases.